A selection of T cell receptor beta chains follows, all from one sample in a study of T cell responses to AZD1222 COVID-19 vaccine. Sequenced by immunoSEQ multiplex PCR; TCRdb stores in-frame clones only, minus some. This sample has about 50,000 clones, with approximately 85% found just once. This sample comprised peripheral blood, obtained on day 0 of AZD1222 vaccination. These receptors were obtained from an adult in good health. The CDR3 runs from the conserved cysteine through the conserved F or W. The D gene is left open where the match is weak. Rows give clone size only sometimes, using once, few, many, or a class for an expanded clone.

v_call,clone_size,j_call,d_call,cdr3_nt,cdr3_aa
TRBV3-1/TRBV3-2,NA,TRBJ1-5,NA,TGTGCCAGCAGCCAAGGCAGCGGGGTCAATCAGCCCCAGCATTTT,CASSQGSGVNQPQHF
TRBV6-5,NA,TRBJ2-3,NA,TGTGCCAGCAGTCGTGATCCAACAGATACGCAGTATTTT,CASSRDPTDTQYF
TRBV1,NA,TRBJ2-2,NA,TGCATTCCGGGACTAGCAATCACCGGGGAGCTGTTTTTT,CIPGLAITGELFF
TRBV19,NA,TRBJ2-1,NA,TGTGCCAGTAGTATGCGTCTACAATCCTACAATGAGCAGTTCTTC,CASSMRLQSYNEQFF
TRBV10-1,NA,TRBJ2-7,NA,TGCGCCAGCAGTGAGTCACCATGGAGCTACGAGCAGTACTTC,CASSESPWSYEQYF
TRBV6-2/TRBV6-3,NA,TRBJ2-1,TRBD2,TGTGCCAGCAGTTACTCTACCCTAGCGGGGTATAATGAGCAGTTCTTC,CASSYSTLAGYNEQFF
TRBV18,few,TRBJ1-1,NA,TGTGCCAGCTCACCAATACCCAACACTGAAGCTTTCTTT,CASSPIPNTEAFF
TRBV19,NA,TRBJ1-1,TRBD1,TGTGCCAGTAGTTTAACAGGGGAGCGTGACACTGAAGCTTTCTTT,CASSLTGERDTEAFF
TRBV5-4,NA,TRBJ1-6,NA,TGTGCCAGCAGCTTGGCCTCAAGTTCCAGCGGACCCCTCCACTTT,CASSLASSSSGPLHF
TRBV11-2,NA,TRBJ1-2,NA,TGTGCCAGCAGCTTCTTGTCCAGTAGCTACACCTTC,CASSFLSSSYTF
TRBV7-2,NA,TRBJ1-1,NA,TGTGCCAGCAGCTTAAGGCAGGGGATGACTGAAGCTTTCTTT,CASSLRQGMTEAFF
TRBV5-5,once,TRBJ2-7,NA,TGTGCCAGCAGCTTATCGTTGTGGGGCCTCCCCTACGAGCAGTACTTC,CASSLSLWGLPYEQYF
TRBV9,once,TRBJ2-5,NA,TGTGCCAGCAGCCCCTCCGGTCGCCCACAAGAGACCCAGTACTTC,CASSPSGRPQETQYF
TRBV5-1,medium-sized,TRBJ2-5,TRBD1,TGCGCCAGCAGCTCCCGGACAGGCCAAGAGACCCAGTACTTC,CASSSRTGQETQYF
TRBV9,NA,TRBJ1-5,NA,TGTGCCAGCAGCGTAGGTGCAGGGTCTTATCAGCCCCAGCATTTT,CASSVGAGSYQPQHF
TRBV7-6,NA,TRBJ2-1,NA,TGTGCCAGCAGCTCAAATCAGGGAAATGAGCAGTTCTTC,CASSSNQGNEQFF
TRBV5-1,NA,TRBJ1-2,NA,TGCGCCAGCAGCTTGGGTGGTCTTAACTATGGCTACACCTTC,CASSLGGLNYGYTF
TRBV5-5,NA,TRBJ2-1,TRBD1,TGTGCCAGCAGCTTGTGGACAGGGTCGAATGAGCAGTTCTTC,CASSLWTGSNEQFF
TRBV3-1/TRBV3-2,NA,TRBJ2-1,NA,TGTGCCAGCAGCAAAGACAGTACCTACAATGAGCAGTTCTTC,CASSKDSTYNEQFF
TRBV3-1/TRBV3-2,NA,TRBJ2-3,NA,TGTGCCAGCAGCCGCGTTCTCTCAGATACGCAGTATTTT,CASSRVLSDTQYF
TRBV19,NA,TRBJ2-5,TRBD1,TGTGCCAGTAGTTTGAGTCCCGGGACAGGGTCCCAGTACTTC,CASSLSPGTGSQYF
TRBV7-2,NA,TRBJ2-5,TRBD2,TGTGCCAGCAGCTTAGTAGGTAGCGGGAAAGAGACCCAGTACTTC,CASSLVGSGKETQYF
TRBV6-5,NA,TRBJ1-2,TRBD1,TGTGCCAGCAGTACTAGGACAGGCCGGGTCCTAGGCTACACCTTC,CASSTRTGRVLGYTF
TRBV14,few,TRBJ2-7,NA,TGTGCCAGCAGCCAGCCATATTACGAGCAGTACTTC,CASSQPYYEQYF
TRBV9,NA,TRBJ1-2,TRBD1,TGTGCCAGCAGCCCCCGGACAGGGAGGAACTATGGCTACACCTTC,CASSPRTGRNYGYTF
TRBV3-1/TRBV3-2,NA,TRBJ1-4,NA,TGTGCCAGCAGCCAAAGGGCTGAAAAACTGTTTTTT,CASSQRAEKLFF
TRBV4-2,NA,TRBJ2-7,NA,TGTGCCAGCAGCCAAGAAGGTCCAGGGGTCTACGAGCAGTACTTC,CASSQEGPGVYEQYF